The 23 T cell receptor beta chains below all came from one sample that was sequenced in a study of PD-1 blockade in classical Hodgkin lymphoma. Sample time point: cycle 4 day 1 (C4D1), after around six weeks of nivolumab. Autologous stem cell transplantation was followed by relapse in every patient, and brentuximab vedotin exposure varied. Profiling relied on immunoSEQ multiplex PCR, and the TCRdb table lists in-frame clones only, not all of them. The table lists over 20,000 clones, 75% to 90% of them singletons. Sample: peripheral blood mononuclear cells (PBMCs), taken before the fourth cycle of nivolumab. Every receptor here comes from a human donor with classical Hodgkin lymphoma.

The V gene is TRBV4-2, the J gene TRBJ1-6; weak D call: TRBD1 (5 bases). Germline CDR1 reads LGHNA; CDR2 reads YNFKEQ. The CDR3 totals 16 residues. V gave up 4 bases and J gave up 6 bases, with 16 bases separating them. CDR3 bases: TGTGCCAGCAGCCGGATGGGGGGTGGAGGTAATTCACCCCTCCACTTT. It translates to CASSRMGGGGNSPLHF.

In DNA form, the CDR3 reads TGTGCCAGCAGTCTACACAGGGAGAGGAACACTGAAGCTTTCTTT. Residues: CASSLHRERNTEAFF. The chain combines TRBV6-6 with TRBJ1-1; perhaps TRBD1 as D (6 bases). The V gene's germline CDR1 is MNHNY and CDR2 SVGAGI (reference sequence). The CDR3 is 15 amino acids. The germline V and J ends were trimmed by 5 bases and 1 base, with 14 bases remaining between them.

The CDR3, as DNA: TGTGCCAGCAGCTTAGGGGTCGGGGTCTACGAGCAGTACTTC. Translated, it gives CASSLGVGVYEQYF. This chain uses TRBV7-9 with TRBJ2-7, with D perhaps matching TRBD2 (5 bases). The germline CDR1 and CDR2 sequences are SEHNR and FQNEAQ (reference sequence). This CDR3 contains 14 residues. Between the trimmed V and J ends, which lost 1 base and 3 bases, there was a span of 10 bases.

J is TRBJ2-4 and V is TRBV19, with a possible D match to TRBD1 (6 bases). Germline V lookup: CDR1 LNHDA, CDR2 SQIVND (reference sequence). V lost 6 bases and J lost 0, with 15 bases in between. CDR3 length: 16 amino acids. The CDR3 region is CASRSGQQGAKNIQYF. CDR3 nucleotide sequence: TGTGCCAGTAGGAGTGGACAGCAGGGAGCCAAAAACATTCAGTACTTC. The whole variable domain, remainder taken from reference TRBV19 and TRBJ2-4, is DGGITQSPKYLFRKEGQNVTLSCEQNLNHDAMYWYRQDPGQGLRLIYYSQIVNDFQKGDIAEGYSVSREKKESFPLTVTSAQKNPTAFYLCASRSGQQGAKNIQYFGAGTRLSVL.

J is TRBJ1-2 and V is TRBV28; D is perhaps TRBD1 (6 bases). V was pared by 5 bases and J by 14 bases, with 15 bases between. This CDR3 contains 11 residues. CDR1 and CDR2 (germline): MDHEN, SYDVKM. CDR3 sequence (DNA): TGTGCCAGCAGTCCCCGGACAGCTCAAACCTTC. Translating it yields CASSPRTAQTF.

In its sample, this clone was seen a few times. V and J are TRBV5-4 and TRBJ1-2; no reliable D call. The germline CDR1 and CDR2 sequences are SGHNT and YYREEE (reference sequence). The CDR3 runs 12 residues. V was cut by 3 bases and J by 8 bases, with 11 bases left in between. CDR3 loop: CASSYKGEGYTF. Written as DNA, the CDR3 is TGTGCCAGCAGCTACAAGGGCGAGGGCTACACCTTC.

V is TRBV7-6 and J is TRBJ2-7; D is uncertain. The CDR3 totals 14 residues. V shed 2 bases and J shed 0 bases, with 8 bases lying between them. Germline V gene sequence: CDR1 SGHVS, CDR2 FNYEAQ. The CDR3 DNA follows: TGTGCCAGCAGCTTATTCGATTTCTCCTACGAGCAGTACTTC. This translates into CASSLFDFSYEQYF. Variable domain in full (rest from reference TRBV7-6 and TRBJ2-7): GAGVSQSPRYKVTKRGQDVALRCDPISGHVSLYWYRQALGQGPEFLTYFNYEAQQDKSGLPNDRFSAERPEGSISTLTIQRTEQRDSAMYRCASSLFDFSYEQYFGPGTRLTVT.

The rearrangement joins TRBV2 to TRBJ1-4; D is undetermined. The length of the CDR3 is 15 residues. CDR1 and CDR2 (germline): SNHLY, FYNNEI. Trimming took off 3 bases at V and 2 bases at J, with 10 bases between the two ends. CDR3 residues: CASSDWATTNEKLFF. CDR3 nucleotides: TGTGCCAGCAGTGATTGGGCGACGACTAATGAAAAACTGTTTTTT.

Concerning this clone: This sample includes further DNA sequences coding for the same CDR3. The chain recombines TRBV19 with TRBJ1-1; D uncertain. Looked up from germline, CDR1 is LNHDA and CDR2 is SQIVND (reference sequence). The CDR3 loop spans 16 amino acids. V dropped 4 bases and J dropped 11 bases, with 26 bases sitting between them. The CDR3 here is CASSSDGPAPAMKAFF. The DNA for the CDR3 is TGTGCCAGTAGTAGTGATGGCCCGGCCCCAGCCATGAAGGCTTTCTTT. Filled out from reference TRBV19 and TRBJ1-1, the complete variable domain reads DGGITQSPKYLFRKEGQNVTLSCEQNLNHDAMYWYRQDPGQGLRLIYYSQIVNDFQKGDIAEGYSVSREKKESFPLTVTSAQKNPTAFYLCASSSDGPAPAMKAFFGQGTRLTVV.

This rearrangement joins TRBV12-5 to TRBJ2-1, with D tentatively TRBD1 or TRBD2 (5 bases each). Germline CDR1 LGHNT, CDR2 FRNRAP. Trimming shortened V by 4 bases and J by 10 bases, and 20 bases separated the two germline ends. This CDR3 contains 15 residues. CDR3 in amino acids: CASGSQGETGFEQFF. DNA of the CDR3: TGTGCTAGTGGTTCTCAAGGGGAGACGGGTTTCGAGCAGTTCTTC.

The chain has TRBV5-4 and TRBJ1-4, with 9 bases matching TRBD1. The CDR3 covers 16 residues. Germline V gives CDR1 SGHNT, CDR2 YYREEE (reference sequence). The V and J ends lost 5 bases and 10 bases, in that order; junction bases with no gene match: 15. The CDR3 nucleotides are TGTGCCAGCAGTTCGGGACAGGGCGAGTATTGGGGAAAACTGTTTTTT. It translates to CASSSGQGEYWGKLFF.

V and J are TRBV10-3 and TRBJ2-7; unclear D gene. Looked up from germline, CDR1 is ENHRY and CDR2 is SYGVKD. V was cut by 0 bases and J by 1 base, with 1 base left in between. The length of the CDR3 is 12 residues. The CDR3 bases are TGTGCCATCAGTGAGTCTTCCTACGAGCAGTACTTC. Translated, it gives CAISESSYEQYF.

The chain joins TRBV7-9 to TRBJ1-5; the match to TRBD1 covers 8 bases. The CDR3 runs 15 residues. Germline trimming cut 2 bases from V and 3 bases from J; bases unmatched to any gene: 3. CDR1 SEHNR and CDR2 FQNEAQ come from the germline V gene (reference sequence). In DNA form, the CDR3 reads TGTGCCAGCAGCTTACAGGGGGCCAACAATCAGCCCCAGCATTTT. Protein: CASSLQGANNQPQHF.

The CDR3 protein is CASSFRDTRRDTQYF. The CDR3 DNA reads TGTGCCAGCTCATTCCGGGACACCCGAAGGGATACGCAGTATTTT. The gene calls are TRBV18 and TRBJ2-3; D is perhaps TRBD1 (6 bases). From germline, CDR1 is KGHSH and CDR2 LQKENI. The CDR3 loop spans 15 amino acids. Trimming took 5 bases from V and 6 from J, leaving 18 bases between them. The whole variable domain, filled in from reference TRBV18 and TRBJ2-3, reads NAGVMQNPRHLVRRRGQEARLRCSPMKGHSHVYWYRQLPEEGLKFMVYLQKENIIDESGMPKERFSAEFPKEGPSILRIQQVVRGDSAAYFCASSFRDTRRDTQYFGPGTRLTVL.

In nucleotides, the CDR3 is TGTGCCAGCAGCTTAACTCATCGTGAGAGGGCCTACGAGCAGTACTTC. Protein sequence: CASSLTHRERAYEQYF. The rearrangement uses TRBV7-3 and TRBJ2-7, with D possibly TRBD2 on 5 matching bases. The germline V and J ends were trimmed by 0 bases and 2 bases, with 14 bases remaining between them. CDR1 and CDR2 (germline): SGHTA, FQGTGA. CDR3 length: 16 amino acids.

The chain uses TRBV11-2 and TRBJ2-7, with D perhaps matching TRBD1 (6 bases). CDR1 is SGHAT and CDR2 is FQNNGV in the germline V gene. V was trimmed by 5 bases and J by 6 bases, leaving 17 bases between them. This CDR3 comprises 14 residues. The CDR3 sequence is CASSPGQRGVEQYF. The CDR3 bases are TGTGCCAGCAGCCCCGGACAGAGAGGGGTCGAGCAGTACTTC.

This clone appeared once. The rearrangement links TRBV30 to TRBJ2-3, with a weak D call TRBD1 (5 bases). The CDR3 covers 14 residues. In germline, CDR1 is GTSNPN, CDR2 SVGIG (reference sequence). Trimming took 8 bases from V and 2 from J, leaving 17 bases between them. CDR3 residues: CAVRGSLHTDTQYF. The CDR3 DNA is TGTGCCGTAAGGGGCTCTCTCCACACAGATACGCAGTATTTT.

This clone was detected once. The chain links TRBV6-5 to TRBJ2-7, with TRBD1 matching over 7 bases. The CDR3 spans 15 residues. Trimming cost V 0 bases and J 5 bases; bases outside gene matches: 7. The V gene's germline CDR1 is MNHEY and CDR2 SVGAGI. The CDR3 DNA is TGTGCCAGCAGTTACTCGCCCTTAACAGGGGACGAGCAGTACTTC. This encodes CASSYSPLTGDEQYF.

The gene calls are TRBV7-2 and TRBJ2-5, with 9 bases fitting TRBD2. Germline values: CDR1 SGHTA, CDR2 FQGNSA. V gave up 1 base and J gave up 3 bases; unmatched junction bases: 6. This CDR3 spans 16 amino acids. This chain's CDR3 is CASSLVELAGKETQYF. The CDR3, as DNA: TGTGCCAGCAGCTTAGTAGAGCTAGCGGGAAAAGAGACCCAGTACTTC. The variable domain in full, with the rest retrieved from reference TRBV7-2 and TRBJ2-5, is GAGVSQSPSNKVTEKGKDVELRCDPISGHTALYWYRQSLGQGLEFLIYFQGNSAPDKSGLPSDRFSAERTGGSVSTLTIQRTQQEDSAVYLCASSLVELAGKETQYFGPGTRLLVL.

The gene calls are TRBV27 and TRBJ2-3; D might be TRBD2 (6 bases). In germline, CDR1 is MNHEY, CDR2 SMNVEV (reference sequence). V lost 1 base and J lost 4, with 6 bases in between. The length of the CDR3 is 13 residues. CDR3 sequence (DNA): TGTGCCAGCAGTTTATGGGGGGCAGATACGCAGTATTTT. Translation gives CASSLWGADTQYF.

The chain couples TRBV5-1 to TRBJ1-1; 7 bases map to TRBD1. V lost 3 bases and J lost 3; bases outside the gene matches: 2. This CDR3 is built from 13 residues. The V gene's germline CDR1 is SGHRS and CDR2 YFSETQ. The CDR3 reads CASSYQGDTEAFF. The DNA for the CDR3 is TGCGCCAGCAGCTATCAGGGGGACACTGAAGCTTTCTTT. Using reference TRBV5-1 and TRBJ1-1 for the parts outside the CDR3, the full variable domain is KAGVTQTPRYLIKTRGQQVTLSCSPISGHRSVSWYQQTPGQGLQFLFEYFSETQRNKGNFPGRFSGRQFSNSRSEMNVSTLELGDSALYLCASSYQGDTEAFFGQGTRLTVV.

J is TRBJ2-2 and V is TRBV28; D gene uncertain. Germline V gene lookup returns CDR1 MDHEN and CDR2 SYDVKM. CDR3 size: 14 residues. V was pared by 5 bases and J by 6 bases, with 13 bases between. CDR3 amino acids: CASSPSSASGELFF. Written as DNA, the CDR3 is TGTGCCAGCAGTCCCTCAAGTGCGTCCGGGGAGCTGTTTTTT.

The chain joins TRBV15 to TRBJ2-4; no reliable D call. Germline V gene sequence: CDR1 LNHNV, CDR2 YYDKDF (reference sequence). This CDR3 spans 13 amino acids. The ends were cut back, 0 bases at V and 15 bases at J, with 15 bases in the middle. CDR3 loop: CATSRDYIKGWYF. CDR3 in DNA: TGTGCCACCAGCAGAGATTATATTAAAGGGTGGTACTTC.